This T cell receptor beta chain stems from a study of blood T cell repertoires in COVID-19. This clone has only a few counts. Here immunoSEQ multiplex PCR was the method, and the copy in TCRdb shows in-frame clones only, minus some. Found here are some 58,000 clones, 75% to 85% of them singletons; the top ten hold around 30%. Trimming at V came to 4 bases and at J to 5 bases, leaving 3 bases not matched to a gene. The CDR3 runs 13 residues. Sample: peripheral blood. The chain couples TRBV12-3 or TRBV12-4 to TRBJ1-1, with 8 bases matching TRBD1. This TCR derives from a human donor in a cohort sampled during active COVID-19. The CDR3, as DNA: TGTGCCAGCAGTTCGACAGGGGTAACTGAAGCTTTCTTT. Protein product: CASSSTGVTEAFF.